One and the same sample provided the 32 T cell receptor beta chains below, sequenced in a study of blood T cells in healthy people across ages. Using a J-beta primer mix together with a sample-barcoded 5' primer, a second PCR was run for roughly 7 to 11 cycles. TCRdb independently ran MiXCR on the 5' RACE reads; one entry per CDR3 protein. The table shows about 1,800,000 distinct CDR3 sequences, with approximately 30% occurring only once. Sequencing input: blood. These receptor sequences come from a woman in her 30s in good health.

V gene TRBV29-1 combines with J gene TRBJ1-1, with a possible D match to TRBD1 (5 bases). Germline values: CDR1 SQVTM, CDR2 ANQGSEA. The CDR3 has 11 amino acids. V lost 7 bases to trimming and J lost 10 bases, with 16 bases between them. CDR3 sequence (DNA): TGCAGCGACCCCGGTCAGGGCTCAGCTTTCTTT. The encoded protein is CSDPGQGSAFF.

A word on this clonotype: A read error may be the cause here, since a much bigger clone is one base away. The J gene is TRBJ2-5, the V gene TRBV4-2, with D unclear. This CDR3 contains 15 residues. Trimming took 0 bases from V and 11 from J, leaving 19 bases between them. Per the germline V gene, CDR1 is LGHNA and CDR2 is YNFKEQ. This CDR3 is CASSQDLTVSNEQYF. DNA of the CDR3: TGTGCCAGCAGCCAAGATCTCACGGTGAGCAATGAGCAGTACTTC.

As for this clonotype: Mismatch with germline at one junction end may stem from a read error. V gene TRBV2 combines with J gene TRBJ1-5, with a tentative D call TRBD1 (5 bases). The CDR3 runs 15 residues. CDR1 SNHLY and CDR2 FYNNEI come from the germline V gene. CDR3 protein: CACSDQGISNQPQHF. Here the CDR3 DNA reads TGTGCCTGCAGTGACCAGGGTATAAGCAATCAGCCCCAGCATTTT. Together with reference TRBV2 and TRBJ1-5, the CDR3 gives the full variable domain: EPEVTQTPSHQVTQMGQEVILRCVPISNHLYFYWYRQILGQKVEFLVSFYNNEISEKSEIFDDQFSVERPDGSNFTLKIRSTKLEDSAMYFCACSDQGISNQPQHFGDGTRLSIL.

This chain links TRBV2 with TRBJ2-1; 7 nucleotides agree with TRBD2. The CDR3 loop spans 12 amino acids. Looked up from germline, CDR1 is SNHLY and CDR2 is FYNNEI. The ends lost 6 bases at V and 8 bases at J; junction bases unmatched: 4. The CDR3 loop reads CASRKGRDEQFF. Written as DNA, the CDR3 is TGTGCCAGCAGAAAGGGGAGGGATGAGCAGTTCTTC.

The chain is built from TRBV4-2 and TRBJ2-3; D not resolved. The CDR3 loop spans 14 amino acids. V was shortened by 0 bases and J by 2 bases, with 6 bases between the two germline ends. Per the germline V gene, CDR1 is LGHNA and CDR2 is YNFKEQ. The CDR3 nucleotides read TGTGCCAGCAGCCAAGATTTAATCACAGATACGCAGTATTTT. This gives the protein CASSQDLITDTQYF.

CDR3: CASSFRRGDGNTIYF. The CDR3 DNA reads as TGTGCCAGCAGCTTTCGCAGGGGTGACGGAAACACCATATATTTT. The chain joins TRBV7-2 to TRBJ1-3; D may be TRBD1 (6 bases). V gave up 3 bases and J gave up 4 bases, with 13 bases separating them. This CDR3 is built from 15 residues. Germline V lookup: CDR1 SGHTA, CDR2 FQGNSA.

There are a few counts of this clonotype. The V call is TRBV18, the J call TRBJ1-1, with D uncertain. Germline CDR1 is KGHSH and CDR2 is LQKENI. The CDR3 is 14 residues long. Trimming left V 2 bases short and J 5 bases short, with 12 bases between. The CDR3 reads CASSPNTGKTEAFF. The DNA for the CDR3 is TGTGCCAGCTCACCAAATACGGGGAAGACTGAAGCTTTCTTT.

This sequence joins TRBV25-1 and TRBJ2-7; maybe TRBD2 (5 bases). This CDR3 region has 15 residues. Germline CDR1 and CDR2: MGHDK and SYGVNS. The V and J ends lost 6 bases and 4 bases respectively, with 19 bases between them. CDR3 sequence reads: CASSQRGRLRYEQYF. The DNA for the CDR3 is TGTGCCAGCAGCCAAAGAGGGCGGTTGCGTTACGAGCAGTACTTC.

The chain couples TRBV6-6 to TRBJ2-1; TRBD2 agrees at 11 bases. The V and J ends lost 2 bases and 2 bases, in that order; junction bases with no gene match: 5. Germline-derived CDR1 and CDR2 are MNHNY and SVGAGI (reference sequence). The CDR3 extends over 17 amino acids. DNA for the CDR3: TGTGCCAGCAGTTACCTCGGGACTAGCGGAGCCTACAATGAGCAGTTCTTC. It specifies CASSYLGTSGAYNEQFF.

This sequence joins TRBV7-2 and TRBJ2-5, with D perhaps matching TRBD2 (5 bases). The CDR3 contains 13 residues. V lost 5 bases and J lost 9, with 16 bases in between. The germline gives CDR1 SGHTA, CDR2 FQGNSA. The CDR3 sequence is CASSQLPQEAQYF. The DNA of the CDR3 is TGTGCCAGCAGCCAGCTCCCCCAGGAGGCCCAGTACTTC.

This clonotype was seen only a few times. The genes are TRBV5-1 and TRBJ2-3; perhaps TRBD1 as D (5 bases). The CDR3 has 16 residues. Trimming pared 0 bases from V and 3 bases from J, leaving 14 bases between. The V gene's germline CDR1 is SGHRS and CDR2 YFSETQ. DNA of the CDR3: TGCGCCAGCAGCTTGGCCCCTGGGGCAGGGACAGATACGCAGTATTTT. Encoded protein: CASSLAPGAGTDTQYF.

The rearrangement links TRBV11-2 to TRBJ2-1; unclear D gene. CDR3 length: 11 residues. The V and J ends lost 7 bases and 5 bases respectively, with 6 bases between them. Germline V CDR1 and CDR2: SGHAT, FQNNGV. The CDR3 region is CASTVHNEQFF. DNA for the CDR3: TGTGCCAGCACCGTTCACAATGAGCAGTTCTTC.

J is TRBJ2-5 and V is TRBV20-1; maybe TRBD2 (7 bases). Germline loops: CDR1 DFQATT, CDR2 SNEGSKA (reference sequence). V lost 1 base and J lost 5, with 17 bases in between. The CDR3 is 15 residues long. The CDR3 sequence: CSARAWGGPGETQYF. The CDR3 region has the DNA TGCAGTGCTAGAGCTTGGGGGGGCCCCGGGGAGACCCAGTACTTC.

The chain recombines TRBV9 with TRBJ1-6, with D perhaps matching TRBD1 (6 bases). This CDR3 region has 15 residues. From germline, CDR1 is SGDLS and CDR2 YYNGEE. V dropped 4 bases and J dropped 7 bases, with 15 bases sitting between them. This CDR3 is CASSRGGQENSPLHF. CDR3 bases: TGTGCCAGCAGCCGGGGGGGGCAGGAAAATTCACCCCTCCACTTT.

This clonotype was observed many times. CDR3 sequence: CASRDVGRDQYF. CDR3 coding DNA: TGTGCCAGCAGAGACGTTGGGAGGGACCAGTACTTC. The chain employs TRBV6-1 and TRBJ2-5, with 7 bases matching TRBD2. Per germline, CDR1 MNHNS and CDR2 SASEGT. The ends lost 6 bases at V and 10 bases at J; junction bases unmatched: 8. This CDR3 is 12 amino acids long.

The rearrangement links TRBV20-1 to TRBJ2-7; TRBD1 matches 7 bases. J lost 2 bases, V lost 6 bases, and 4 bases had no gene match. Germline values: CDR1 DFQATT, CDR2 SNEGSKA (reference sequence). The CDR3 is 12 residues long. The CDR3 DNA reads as TGCAGTGCGGCGGACAGGACCTACGAGCAGTACTTC. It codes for CSAADRTYEQYF.

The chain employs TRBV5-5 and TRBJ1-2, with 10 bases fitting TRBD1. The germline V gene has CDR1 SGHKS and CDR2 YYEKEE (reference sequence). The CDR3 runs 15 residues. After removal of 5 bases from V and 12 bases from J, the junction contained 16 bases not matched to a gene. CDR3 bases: TGTGCCAGCAGTCGAACCGGGACAGGGGATCTCTTTCACACCTTC. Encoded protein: CASSRTGTGDLFHTF.

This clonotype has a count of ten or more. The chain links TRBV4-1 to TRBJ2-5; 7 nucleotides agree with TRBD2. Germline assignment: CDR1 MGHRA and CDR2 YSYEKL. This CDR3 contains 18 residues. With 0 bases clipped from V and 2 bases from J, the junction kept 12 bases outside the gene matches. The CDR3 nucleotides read TGCGCCAGCAGCCAAGATTTAGCGGGTTGGACGGCGCAAGAGACCCAGTACTTC. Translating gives CASSQDLAGWTAQETQYF.

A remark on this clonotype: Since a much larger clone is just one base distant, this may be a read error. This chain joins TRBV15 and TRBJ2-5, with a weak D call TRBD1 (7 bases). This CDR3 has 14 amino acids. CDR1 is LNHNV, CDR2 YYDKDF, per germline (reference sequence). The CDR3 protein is CAASAGTVQETQYF. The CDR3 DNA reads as TGTGCCGCCAGCGCGGGGACAGTTCAAGAGACCCAGTACTTC.

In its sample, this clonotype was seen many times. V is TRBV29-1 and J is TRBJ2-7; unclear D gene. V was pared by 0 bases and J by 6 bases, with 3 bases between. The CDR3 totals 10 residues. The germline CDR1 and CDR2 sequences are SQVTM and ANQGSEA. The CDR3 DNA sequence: TGCAGCGTTGAAGATGGCGAGCAGTACTTC. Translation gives CSVEDGEQYF.

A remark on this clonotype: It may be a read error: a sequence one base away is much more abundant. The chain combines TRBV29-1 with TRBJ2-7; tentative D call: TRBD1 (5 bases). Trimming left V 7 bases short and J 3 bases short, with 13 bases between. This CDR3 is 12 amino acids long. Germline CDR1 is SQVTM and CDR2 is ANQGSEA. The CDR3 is CSASHDSYEQYF. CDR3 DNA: TGCAGCGCTTCACATGACAGCTACGAGCAGTACTTC.

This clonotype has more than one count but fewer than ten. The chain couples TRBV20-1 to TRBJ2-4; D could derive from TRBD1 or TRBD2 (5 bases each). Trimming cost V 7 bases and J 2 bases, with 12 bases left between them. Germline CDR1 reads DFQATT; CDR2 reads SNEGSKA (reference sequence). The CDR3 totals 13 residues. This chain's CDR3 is CSGSGLSKNIQYF. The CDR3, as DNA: TGCAGTGGATCGGGGCTATCCAAAAACATTCAGTACTTC.

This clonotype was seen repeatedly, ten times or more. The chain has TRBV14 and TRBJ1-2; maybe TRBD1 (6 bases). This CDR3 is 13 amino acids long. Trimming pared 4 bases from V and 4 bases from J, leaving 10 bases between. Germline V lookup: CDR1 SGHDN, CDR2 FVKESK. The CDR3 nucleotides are TGTGCCAGCAGCCTTCAGGGGATCTATGGCTACACCTTC. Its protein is CASSLQGIYGYTF.

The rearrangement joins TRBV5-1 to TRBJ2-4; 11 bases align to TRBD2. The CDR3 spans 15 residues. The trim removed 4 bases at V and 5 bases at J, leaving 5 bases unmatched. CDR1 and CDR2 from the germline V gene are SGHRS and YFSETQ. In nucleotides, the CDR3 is TGCGCCAGCAGCCTCGGGACTAGCGGTCAAAACATTCAGTACTTC. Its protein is CASSLGTSGQNIQYF.

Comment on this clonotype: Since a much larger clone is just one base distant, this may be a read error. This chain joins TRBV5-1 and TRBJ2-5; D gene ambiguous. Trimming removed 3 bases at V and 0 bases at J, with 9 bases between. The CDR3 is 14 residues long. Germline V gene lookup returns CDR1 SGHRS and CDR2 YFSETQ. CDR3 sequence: CASSWSGYQETQYF. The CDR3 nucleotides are TGCGCCAGCAGCTGGTCCGGGTACCAAGAGACCCAGTACTTC.

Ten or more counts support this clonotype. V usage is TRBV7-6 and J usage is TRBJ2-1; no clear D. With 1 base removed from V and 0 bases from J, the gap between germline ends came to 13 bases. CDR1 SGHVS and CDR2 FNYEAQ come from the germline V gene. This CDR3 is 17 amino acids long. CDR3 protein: CASSLVGGTLSYNEQFF. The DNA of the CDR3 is TGTGCCAGCAGCTTAGTCGGCGGAACCCTCTCCTACAATGAGCAGTTCTTC.

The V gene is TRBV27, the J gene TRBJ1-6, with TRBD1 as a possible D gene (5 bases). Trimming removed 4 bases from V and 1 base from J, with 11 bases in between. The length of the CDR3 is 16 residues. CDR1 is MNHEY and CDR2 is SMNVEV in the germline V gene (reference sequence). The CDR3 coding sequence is TGTGCCAGCAGTTCCTATAGACAGTCCTATAATTCACCCCTCCACTTT. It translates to CASSSYRQSYNSPLHF.

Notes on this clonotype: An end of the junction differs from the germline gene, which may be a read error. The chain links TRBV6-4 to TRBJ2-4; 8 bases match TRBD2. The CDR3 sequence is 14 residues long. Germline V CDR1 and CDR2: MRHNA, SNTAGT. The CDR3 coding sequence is TGTACCAGCAGTCCGGGACTAGGAGAATACATTCAGTACTTC. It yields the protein CTSSPGLGEYIQYF.

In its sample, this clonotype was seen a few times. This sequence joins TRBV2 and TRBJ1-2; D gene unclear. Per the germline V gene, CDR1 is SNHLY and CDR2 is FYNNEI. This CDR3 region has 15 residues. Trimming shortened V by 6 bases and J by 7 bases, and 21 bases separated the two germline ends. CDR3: CASRGLALSYGGYTF. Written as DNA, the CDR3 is TGTGCCAGCAGGGGGTTAGCGCTAAGTTATGGTGGCTACACCTTC.

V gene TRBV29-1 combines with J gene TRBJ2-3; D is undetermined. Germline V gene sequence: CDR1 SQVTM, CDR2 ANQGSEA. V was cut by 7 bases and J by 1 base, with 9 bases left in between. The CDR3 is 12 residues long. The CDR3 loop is CSESSRTDTQYF. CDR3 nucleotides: TGCAGCGAATCGTCGCGCACAGATACGCAGTATTTT.

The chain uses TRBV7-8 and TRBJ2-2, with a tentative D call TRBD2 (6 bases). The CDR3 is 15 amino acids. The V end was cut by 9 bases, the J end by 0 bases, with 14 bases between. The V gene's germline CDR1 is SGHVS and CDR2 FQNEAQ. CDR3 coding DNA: TGTGCCAGTCGTTTTAGCGGCGCGAACACCGGGGAGCTGTTTTTT. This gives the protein CASRFSGANTGELFF.

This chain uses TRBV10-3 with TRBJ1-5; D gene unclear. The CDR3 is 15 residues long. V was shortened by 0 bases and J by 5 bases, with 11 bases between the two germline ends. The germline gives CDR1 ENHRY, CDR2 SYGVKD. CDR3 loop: CAISESGSTHQPQHF. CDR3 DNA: TGTGCCATCAGTGAGTCAGGGTCAACCCATCAGCCCCAGCATTTT.